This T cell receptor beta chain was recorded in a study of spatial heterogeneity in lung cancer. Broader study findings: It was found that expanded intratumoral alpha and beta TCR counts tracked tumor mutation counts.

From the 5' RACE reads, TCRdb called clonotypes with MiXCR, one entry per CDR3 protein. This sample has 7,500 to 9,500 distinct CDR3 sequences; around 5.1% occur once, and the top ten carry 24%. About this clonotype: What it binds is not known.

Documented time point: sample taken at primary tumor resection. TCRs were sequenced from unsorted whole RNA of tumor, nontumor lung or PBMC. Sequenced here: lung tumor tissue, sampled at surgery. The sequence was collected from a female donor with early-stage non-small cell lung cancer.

CDR3 bases: TGCAGCGGCCTCATCGCCCCGGCAGATACGCAGTATTTT. It specifies CSGLIAPADTQYF. J is TRBJ2-3 and V is TRBV29-1; D ambiguous. V was cut by 7 bases and J by 4 bases, with 15 bases left in between. CDR1 SQVTM and CDR2 ANQGSEA come from the germline V gene. This CDR3 contains 13 residues.